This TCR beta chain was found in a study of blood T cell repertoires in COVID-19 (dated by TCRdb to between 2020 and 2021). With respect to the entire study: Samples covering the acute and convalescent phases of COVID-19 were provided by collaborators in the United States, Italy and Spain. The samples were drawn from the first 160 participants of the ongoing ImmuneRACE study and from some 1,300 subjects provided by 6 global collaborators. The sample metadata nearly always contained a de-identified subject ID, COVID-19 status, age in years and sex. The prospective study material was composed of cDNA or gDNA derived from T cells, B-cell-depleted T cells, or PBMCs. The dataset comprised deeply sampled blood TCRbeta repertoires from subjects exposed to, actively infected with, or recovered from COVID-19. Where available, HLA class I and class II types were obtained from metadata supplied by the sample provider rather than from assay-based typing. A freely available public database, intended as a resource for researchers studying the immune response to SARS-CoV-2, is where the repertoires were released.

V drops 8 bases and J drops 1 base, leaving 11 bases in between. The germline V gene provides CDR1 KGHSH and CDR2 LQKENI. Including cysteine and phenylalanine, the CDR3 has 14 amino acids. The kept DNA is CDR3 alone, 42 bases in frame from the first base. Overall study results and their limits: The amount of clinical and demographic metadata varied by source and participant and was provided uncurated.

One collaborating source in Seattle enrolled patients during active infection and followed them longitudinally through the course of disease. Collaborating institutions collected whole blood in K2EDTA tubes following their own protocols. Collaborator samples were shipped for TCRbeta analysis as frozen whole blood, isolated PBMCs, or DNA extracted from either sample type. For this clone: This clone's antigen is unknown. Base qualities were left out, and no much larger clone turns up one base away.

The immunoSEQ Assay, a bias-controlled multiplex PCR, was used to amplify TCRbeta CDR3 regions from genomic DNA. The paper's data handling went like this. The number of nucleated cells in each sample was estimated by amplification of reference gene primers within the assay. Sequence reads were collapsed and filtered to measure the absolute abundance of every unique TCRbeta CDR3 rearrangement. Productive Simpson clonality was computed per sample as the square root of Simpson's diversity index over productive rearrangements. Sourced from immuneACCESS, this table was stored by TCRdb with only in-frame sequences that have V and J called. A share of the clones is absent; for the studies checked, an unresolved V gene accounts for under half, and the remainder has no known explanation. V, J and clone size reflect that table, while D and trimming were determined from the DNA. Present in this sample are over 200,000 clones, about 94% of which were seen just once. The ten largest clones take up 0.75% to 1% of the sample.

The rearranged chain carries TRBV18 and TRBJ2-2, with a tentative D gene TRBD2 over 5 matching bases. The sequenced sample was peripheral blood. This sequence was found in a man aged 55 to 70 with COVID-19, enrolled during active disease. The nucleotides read TGTGCCAGCCACAACGGGGTGAACACCGGGGAGCTGTTTTTT. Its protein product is CASHNGVNTGELFF.